The clone carrying this T cell receptor beta chain was counted many times. As yet, its antigen is unknown. In making TCR beta libraries, quantitative 5'-RACE with molecular barcodes was used. A single record per CDR3 protein comes from TCRdb applying MiXCR to the 5' RACE reads. The repertoire holds several thousand distinct CDR3 sequences, with about 2.1% as singletons. The record originates from a study of CD8 T cells in ankylosing spondylitis. This CDR3 is built from 15 residues. Between the trimmed V and J ends, which lost 3 bases and 0 bases, there was a span of 13 bases. Germline V gives CDR1 SGDLS, CDR2 YYNGEE. Overall study findings and caveats: A motif in TCR beta, a set of several highly homologous variants, appeared characteristic of ankylosing spondylitis blood. Reported data indicate significant enrichment of disease-linked clones within matched ankylosing spondylitis synovial fluid. Within peripheral blood, clones linked to disease were CD8+ and relatively rare.

The sample taken for sequencing was blood, either unsorted or a sorted T cell fraction (not recorded which). The chain recombines TRBV9 with TRBJ2-7; D possibly matches TRBD1 or TRBD2 (6 bases each). The TCR sequence derives from a male donor with ankylosing spondylitis or in good health (not recorded which). This CDR3 is CASSEGDSSSYEQYF. The CDR3 nucleotides read TGTGCCAGCAGCGAGGGGGACTCCAGCTCCTACGAGCAGTACTTC.